These 3 T cell receptor beta chains share one sample of origin, sequenced in a study of radiotherapy plus CTLA-4 blockade in lung cancer. The data were produced by immunoSEQ multiplex PCR, yet TCRdb's version contains in-frame clones alone and is incomplete. This sample yields 90,000 to 150,000 clones, of which roughly 74% are seen a single time; over 4% belongs to the top ten. The sample consisted of peripheral blood, taken from a patient treated with radiotherapy plus ipilimumab. The receptors shown here come from a human donor with non-small cell lung cancer who had a partial response to radiotherapy plus ipilimumab.

V gene TRBV10-3 combines with J gene TRBJ1-3, with D possibly TRBD1 on 5 matching bases. This CDR3 is 17 amino acids long. CDR1 and CDR2 (germline): ENHRY, SYGVKD. Trimming shortened V by 6 bases and J by 2 bases, and 20 bases separated the two germline ends. The CDR3 nucleotides are TGTGCCATCAGCCCAACCTTGGGGGGGTCGACTGGAAACACCATATATTTT. This gives the protein CAISPTLGGSTGNTIYF.

Regarding this clone: Relative to the germline gene, one junction end is altered; a read error may explain this. The V call is TRBV2, the J call TRBJ2-3; the match to TRBD2 covers 9 bases. The CDR3 extends over 18 amino acids. Germline CDR1 SNHLY, CDR2 FYNNEI. CDR3 DNA: TGTACCAGCAGTGAATGGCCTAGCGGGACCTCTTCCCCAGATACGCAGTATTTT. Translating gives CTSSEWPSGTSSPDTQYF.

The chain links TRBV28 to TRBJ2-7, with 10 nucleotides matching TRBD2. The J segment lost 2 bases and the V segment lost 8 bases, leaving 6 bases of the junction unmatched. The CDR3 length is 14 residues. Germline V lookup: CDR1 MDHEN, CDR2 SYDVKM. CDR3 nucleotide sequence: TGTGCCAGCCGAGCGGGGGGGGTAACCTACGAGCAGTACTTC. Encoded protein: CASRAGGVTYEQYF.